The 26 T cell receptor beta chains listed next were all sequenced from one sample in a study of CD8 T cells in ankylosing spondylitis. The study's findings and limits: Ankylosing spondylitis blood seemed to carry a telltale TCR beta motif made of eight highly homologous variants.

These receptors' antigens are unknown. TCRdb itself ran the 5' RACE reads through MiXCR, one entry per CDR3 protein. The repertoire holds under 450,000 distinct CDR3 sequences, with 15% to 20% as singletons. The specimen sequenced was blood, either unsorted or a sorted T cell fraction (not recorded which). These receptors were collected from a male donor with ankylosing spondylitis.

The chain couples TRBV11-2 to TRBJ1-2, with 9 bases matching TRBD1. CDR1 and CDR2 from the germline V gene are SGHAT and FQNNGV. This CDR3 has 16 residues. V lost 3 bases and J lost 8; bases outside the gene matches: 13. CDR3 sequence reads: CASSFGTGPPVGGYTF. As DNA, the CDR3 is TGTGCCAGCAGCTTTGGGACAGGGCCTCCTGTGGGGGGCTACACCTTC.

This clonotype was seen a handful of times. The V and J genes are TRBV5-6 and TRBJ1-1; 8 bases map to TRBD1. Germline lookup yields CDR1 SGHDT and CDR2 YYEEEE. The CDR3 contains 15 residues. The V and J ends lost 1 base and 4 bases, in that order; junction bases with no gene match: 6. The CDR3 DNA reads TGTGCCAGCAGCTTGCACCAGGGGGCAGGCACTGAAGCTTTCTTT. Protein: CASSLHQGAGTEAFF.

This clonotype was observed a handful of times. The V call is TRBV9, the J call TRBJ2-7; tentatively, D is TRBD1 (5 bases). This CDR3 has 13 amino acids. V lost 2 bases and J lost 1, with 7 bases in between. Germline-derived CDR1 and CDR2 are SGDLS and YYNGEE. CDR3 bases: TGTGCCAGCAGCGTCTCAGGGTCCTACGAGCAGTACTTC. Its protein is CASSVSGSYEQYF.

This clonotype was counted only a few times. This chain links TRBV5-1 with TRBJ2-7; 10 nucleotides line up with TRBD2. Germline CDR1 and CDR2: SGHRS and YFSETQ. V was pared by 0 bases and J by 2 bases, with 2 bases of the junction left unmatched. The CDR3 is 15 amino acids. The CDR3 DNA reads TGCGCCAGCAGCTTGGCTAGCGGGAGTCCCTACGAGCAGTACTTC. Its translation: CASSLASGSPYEQYF.

This sequence joins TRBV20-1 and TRBJ2-3, with D uncertain. Per germline, CDR1 DFQATT and CDR2 SNEGSKA (reference sequence). V lost 0 bases to trimming and J lost 4 bases, with 8 bases between them. CDR3 length: 13 residues. The CDR3 DNA follows: TGCAGTGCTAGAGATTTCCTGGCAGATACGCAGTATTTT. Protein product: CSARDFLADTQYF.

Only a few counts were recorded for this clonotype. The chain joins TRBV28 to TRBJ1-4; 8 nucleotides agree with TRBD1. Trimming took 6 bases from V and 6 from J; bases not matched to a gene: 6. This CDR3 contains 14 residues. The germline V gene has CDR1 MDHEN and CDR2 SYDVKM. The CDR3 loop reads CASRPGGADEKLFF. The CDR3 DNA reads TGTGCCAGCAGGCCAGGGGGCGCAGATGAAAAACTGTTTTTT.

The V call is TRBV6-1, the J call TRBJ1-1; D gene uncertain. The CDR3 extends over 13 amino acids. Deletions cut 2 bases from V and 8 bases from J, with 12 bases between. Germline-derived CDR1 and CDR2 are MNHNS and SASEGT. The CDR3 is CASSETRPVEAFF. CDR3 coding DNA: TGTGCCAGCAGTGAAACGAGACCCGTCGAAGCTTTCTTT.

The gene calls are TRBV7-9 and TRBJ2-3; D uncertain. Germline V gene data show CDR1 as SEHNR and CDR2 as FQNEAQ (reference sequence). The CDR3 totals 14 residues. The V gene lost 1 base and the J gene lost 6 bases, with 11 bases spanning the gap. The CDR3 nucleotides read TGTGCCAGCAGCTTAGTATCGCTACCGGATACGCAGTATTTT. The encoded protein is CASSLVSLPDTQYF.

This clonotype was picked up many times. This chain links TRBV6-5 with TRBJ1-2, with D unresolved. The germline V gene encodes CDR1 MNHEY and CDR2 SVGAGI. V lost 2 bases and J lost 7, with 11 bases in between. This CDR3 is built from 13 residues. CDR3 region: CASSYLGGGGYTF. The CDR3 bases are TGTGCCAGCAGTTACCTCGGCGGCGGTGGCTACACCTTC.

This clonotype was seen a single time. This chain joins TRBV3-1 and TRBJ2-1, with D uncertain. The length of the CDR3 is 15 residues. Germline values: CDR1 LGHDT, CDR2 YNNKEL (reference sequence). V was cut by 0 bases and J by 7 bases, with 13 bases left in between. The CDR3 nucleotides are TGTGCCAGCAGCCAAGATTACGGGTCGGCTAATGAGCAGTTCTTC. This translates into CASSQDYGSANEQFF.

This clonotype was picked up a small number of times. The CDR3: CSVGGVLSGLSSGEAFF. Here the CDR3 DNA reads TGCAGCGTTGGAGGGGTCCTTTCTGGACTCTCTAGTGGTGAAGCTTTCTTT. The rearrangement links TRBV29-1 to TRBJ1-1; possibly TRBD1 for D (5 bases). The CDR3 length is 17 residues. V dropped 4 bases and J dropped 7 bases, with 28 bases sitting between them. From germline, CDR1 is SQVTM and CDR2 ANQGSEA.

This clonotype appeared a few times. This chain connects TRBV7-4 to TRBJ1-5; tentatively, D is TRBD1 (6 bases). Trimming took off 0 bases at V and 3 bases at J, with 9 bases between the two ends. CDR3 length: 15 amino acids. The germline V gene encodes CDR1 SGHVT and CDR2 SQSDAQ. The CDR3 sequence is CASSLAWTANQPQHF. CDR3 sequence (DNA): TGTGCCAGCAGCTTAGCGTGGACAGCCAATCAGCCCCAGCATTTT.

This chain links TRBV20-1 with TRBJ1-5; D might be TRBD1 (6 bases). V was clipped by 0 bases and J by 2 bases, with 17 bases between them. This CDR3 comprises 17 residues. Per germline, CDR1 DFQATT and CDR2 SNEGSKA (reference sequence). The CDR3 region is CSARDPQGGGRNQPQHF. CDR3 DNA sequence: TGCAGTGCTAGAGATCCCCAAGGGGGGGGACGCAATCAGCCCCAGCATTTT.

J is TRBJ2-7 and V is TRBV6-5; weak D call: TRBD1 (5 bases). The CDR3 contains 13 residues. CDR1 is MNHEY, CDR2 SVGAGI, per germline. Trimming took 4 bases from V and 5 from J, leaving 12 bases between them. CDR3 bases: TGTGCCAGCAGTTTGCAGGGAACCCACGAGCAGTACTTC. Protein: CASSLQGTHEQYF.

This clonotype has just a few counts. V gene TRBV11-2 combines with J gene TRBJ2-2, with 7 bases matching TRBD1. CDR3 length: 14 residues. CDR1 and CDR2 (germline): SGHAT, FQNNGV. Trimming took 1 base from V and 7 from J; bases not matched to a gene: 3. CDR3 sequence: CASSLARQGGELFF. The CDR3 DNA is TGTGCCAGCAGCTTAGCACGACAGGGCGGGGAGCTGTTTTTT.

The chain joins TRBV5-1 to TRBJ2-7; no clear D. The CDR3 is 13 residues long. V dropped 4 bases and J dropped 7 bases, with 15 bases sitting between them. In germline, CDR1 is SGHRS, CDR2 YFSETQ. The DNA of the CDR3 is TGCGCCAGCAGCCTCACCGGCCGCGGAGAGCAGTACTTC. This codes for CASSLTGRGEQYF.

The chain has TRBV6-1 and TRBJ1-1, with D possibly being TRBD1 (5 bases). This CDR3 contains 13 residues. Trimming left V 6 bases short and J 5 bases short, with 13 bases between. CDR1 and CDR2 from the germline V gene are MNHNS and SASEGT. Here the CDR3 reads CASSRVSGTEAFF. The CDR3 nucleotides are TGTGCCAGCAGCAGGGTCTCCGGAACTGAAGCTTTCTTT.

The table lists this clonotype with many counts. This chain connects TRBV5-1 to TRBJ2-1; 7 nucleotides align to TRBD1. The CDR3 runs 14 residues. The V segment lost 4 bases and the J segment 2 bases; nucleotides outside the gene matches: 3. CDR1 SGHRS and CDR2 YFSETQ come from the germline V gene. CDR3 bases: TGCGCCAGCAGCGGGGGACAGACCTACAATGAGCAGTTCTTC. This translates into CASSGGQTYNEQFF. The full variable domain, with the rest looked up from reference TRBV5-1 and TRBJ2-1, is KAGVTQTPRYLIKTRGQQVTLSCSPISGHRSVSWYQQTPGQGLQFLFEYFSETQRNKGNFPGRFSGRQFSNSRSEMNVSTLELGDSALYLCASSGGQTYNEQFFGPGTRLTVL.

This chain connects TRBV20-1 to TRBJ1-2; D gene unclear. The CDR3 covers 13 residues. The ends were cut back, 3 bases at V and 9 bases at J, with 17 bases in the middle. The germline V gene has CDR1 DFQATT and CDR2 SNEGSKA (reference sequence). The CDR3 bases are TGCAGTGCTAGTGCAGCATCATATGGGAGCTACACCTTC. This codes for CSASAASYGSYTF.

There are many counts of this clonotype. J is TRBJ2-5 and V is TRBV5-1, with D perhaps assigned TRBD1 or TRBD2 (5 bases each). This CDR3 has 13 amino acids. Germline V gene lookup returns CDR1 SGHRS and CDR2 YFSETQ. V gave up 4 bases and J gave up 3 bases, with 10 bases separating them. The CDR3, as DNA: TGCGCCAGCAGCCGGGACGGGGAAGAGACCCAGTACTTC. Protein: CASSRDGEETQYF.

The V and J genes are TRBV27 and TRBJ2-7, with TRBD2 matching 8 bases. Germline CDR1 is MNHEY and CDR2 is SMNVEV (reference sequence). The trim removed 2 bases at V and 4 bases at J, leaving 4 bases unmatched. This CDR3 spans 14 amino acids. The DNA for the CDR3 is TGTGCCAGCAGTTTAGCGGGGGGCCAATACGAGCAGTACTTC. The encoded protein is CASSLAGGQYEQYF.

This clonotype was found a few times. The chain recombines TRBV12-3 or TRBV12-4 with TRBJ1-5; 7 nucleotides match TRBD1. After removal of 4 bases from V and 0 bases from J, the junction contained 6 bases not matched to a gene. CDR3 length: 16 amino acids. CDR3 region: CASSSTDRISNQPQHF. CDR3 DNA sequence: TGTGCCAGCAGTTCCACGGACAGGATTAGCAATCAGCCCCAGCATTTT.

This clonotype was found many times. The chain carries TRBV12-3 or TRBV12-4 and TRBJ2-4; 9 bases are shared with TRBD2. The CDR3 totals 14 residues. J gave up 9 bases and V 1 base, and 4 bases lay outside the gene matches. CDR3 nucleotides: TGTGCCAGCAGTTTAGTAGCGGGAGCGGTCATTCAGTACTTC. Its protein product is CASSLVAGAVIQYF.

The chain couples TRBV6-2 or TRBV6-3 to TRBJ2-5, with 12 bases identical to TRBD2. CDR1 MNHEY and CDR2 SVGEGT come from the germline V gene. This CDR3 region has 15 residues. The V gene end was trimmed by 0 bases and the J gene end by 4 bases; junction bases not matched to a gene: 0. The CDR3 sequence is CASSYSGLAGETQYF. CDR3 nucleotides: TGTGCCAGCAGTTACTCGGGACTAGCGGGAGAGACCCAGTACTTC.

This clonotype was detected a few times. The chain has TRBV6-2 or TRBV6-3 and TRBJ1-5, with TRBD1 as a possible D gene (6 bases). The V and J ends lost 5 bases and 4 bases respectively, with 15 bases between them. Germline loops: CDR1 MNHEY, CDR2 SVGEGT. This CDR3 spans 15 amino acids. CDR3 amino acids: CASSPTGPINQPQHF. In nucleotides, the CDR3 is TGTGCCAGCAGTCCGACAGGTCCCATTAATCAGCCCCAGCATTTT.

This clonotype was counted between two and nine times. The J gene is TRBJ2-5, the V gene TRBV20-1; perhaps TRBD2 as D (6 bases). Trimming stripped 5 bases from V and 5 bases from J, with 30 bases between. The length of the CDR3 is 18 residues. The germline V gene encodes CDR1 DFQATT and CDR2 SNEGSKA (reference sequence). The CDR3 region has the DNA TGCAGTGCTGTACCTATGGGACTTGACAGTTGGCGGTCGGAGACCCAGTACTTC. Translating it yields CSAVPMGLDSWRSETQYF.